Below, 24 T cell receptor beta chains from the same sample are listed, as sequenced in a study of blood T cell repertoires in COVID-19. Measured with immunoSEQ multiplex PCR; TCRdb has only the in-frame clones, and not every one. The repertoire holds 230,000 or so clones, with 84% as singletons. The source material was peripheral blood. The receptors were gathered from a man aged 40-49 years who had recovered from COVID-19.

The chain uses TRBV12-3 or TRBV12-4 and TRBJ2-7; the D is unclear. The CDR3 has 13 amino acids. V lost 3 bases and J 0 bases, leaving 6 bases between the germline ends. The CDR3 DNA reads TGTGCCAGCAGTTTCGGTAGCTCCTACGAGCAGTACTTC. This gives the protein CASSFGSSYEQYF.

The J gene is TRBJ1-2, the V gene TRBV5-4, with 9 bases identical to TRBD1. The length of the CDR3 is 14 residues. V trimming: 3 bases; J trimming: 8 bases; junction bases outside the gene matches: 8. CDR1 SGHNT and CDR2 YYREEE come from the germline V gene (reference sequence). The CDR3 loop is CASSSDTGGRGYTF. DNA for the CDR3: TGTGCCAGCAGCTCGGATACAGGGGGCAGGGGCTACACCTTC.

This clone was seen once. This chain uses TRBV19 with TRBJ2-3, with 9 bases identical to TRBD2. Germline CDR1 reads LNHDA; CDR2 reads SQIVND (reference sequence). J gave up 1 base and V 0 bases, and 5 bases lay outside the gene matches. The CDR3 extends over 17 amino acids. The CDR3 is CASSIDLLAGRTDTQYF. Here the CDR3 DNA reads TGTGCCAGTAGTATAGATTTGCTAGCGGGACGCACAGATACGCAGTATTTT.

The chain combines TRBV6-5 with TRBJ1-3, with D hard to call. Between the trimmed V and J ends, which lost 2 bases and 4 bases, there was a span of 12 bases. CDR3 length equals 15 residues. CDR1 MNHEY and CDR2 SVGAGI come from the germline V gene. The CDR3 loop reads CASSYGRAQGNTIYF. CDR3 nucleotides: TGTGCCAGCAGTTACGGTCGTGCGCAAGGAAACACCATATATTTT.

V gene TRBV10-3 combines with J gene TRBJ1-2; D is unclear. The germline CDR1 and CDR2 sequences are ENHRY and SYGVKD. The CDR3 is made up of 14 amino acids. V was pared by 6 bases and J by 7 bases, with 18 bases between. CDR3 sequence: CAISLREEGGGYTF. The CDR3 DNA follows: TGTGCCATCAGCCTTAGGGAGGAGGGAGGTGGCTACACCTTC.

The CDR3 DNA is TGTGCCAGCAGCGTAACGGGTTATCCAGATACGCAGTATTTT. Translating it yields CASSVTGYPDTQYF. V is TRBV9 and J is TRBJ2-3, with D uncertain. The V and J ends lost 1 base and 4 bases respectively, with 10 bases between them. Germline V gene data show CDR1 as SGDLS and CDR2 as YYNGEE. CDR3 size: 14 residues.

The chain couples TRBV30 to TRBJ1-4; D possibly corresponds to TRBD1 (6 bases). The V and J ends lost 4 bases and 7 bases respectively, with 13 bases between them. In germline, CDR1 is GTSNPN, CDR2 SVGIG (reference sequence). This CDR3 region has 13 residues. This chain's CDR3 is CAWNRRGGEKLFF. Written as DNA, the CDR3 is TGTGCCTGGAACCGGAGAGGGGGTGAAAAACTGTTTTTT.

The V call is TRBV7-2, the J call TRBJ2-2; 10 nucleotides align to TRBD2. CDR1 is SGHTA and CDR2 is FQGNSA in the germline V gene. The CDR3 spans 15 residues. Unmatched junction bases numbered 8, after V lost 6 bases and J lost 7 bases. The CDR3 region is CASRPAGGLNGELFF. CDR3 bases: TGTGCCAGCAGGCCAGCGGGGGGGCTGAACGGGGAGCTGTTTTTT. The full variable domain, rest sourced from reference TRBV7-2 and TRBJ2-2, is GAGVSQSPSNKVTEKGKDVELRCDPISGHTALYWYRQSLGQGLEFLIYFQGNSAPDKSGLPSDRFSAERTGGSVSTLTIQRTQQEDSAVYLCASRPAGGLNGELFFGEGSRLTVL.

V gene TRBV7-2 combines with J gene TRBJ2-7; D is perhaps TRBD2 (6 bases). Germline V gene data show CDR1 as SGHTA and CDR2 as FQGNSA. V was trimmed by 3 bases and J by 0 bases, leaving 12 bases between them. The CDR3 has 15 residues. The CDR3: CASSLGLTSSYEQYF. CDR3 nucleotide sequence: TGTGCCAGCAGCTTGGGACTTACGAGCTCCTACGAGCAGTACTTC.

This clone was seen a single time. This chain joins TRBV4-1 and TRBJ1-5; no firm D call. Germline V gene sequence: CDR1 MGHRA, CDR2 YSYEKL. CDR3 size: 17 residues. V lost 0 bases, J lost 4 bases, and 16 bases lay in between. In DNA form, the CDR3 reads TGCGCCAGCAGCCAAGATAGGATCCCCGCGGGAAATCAGCCCCAGCATTTT. Encoded protein: CASSQDRIPAGNQPQHF.

This chain links TRBV14 with TRBJ2-1; 9 bases match TRBD1. Germline lookup yields CDR1 SGHDN and CDR2 FVKESK. The V and J ends lost 3 bases and 5 bases, in that order; junction bases with no gene match: 11. This CDR3 spans 17 amino acids. The CDR3 loop reads CASSHLPRQGVDNEQFF. The CDR3 DNA reads as TGTGCCAGCAGCCACCTCCCTCGACAGGGGGTCGACAATGAGCAGTTCTTC. The full variable domain, completed using reference TRBV14 and TRBJ2-1, is EAGVTQFPSHSVIEKGQTVTLRCDPISGHDNLYWYRRVMGKEIKFLLHFVKESKQDESGMPNNRFLAERTGGTYSTLKVQPAELEDSGVYFCASSHLPRQGVDNEQFFGPGTRLTVL.

This clone was detected ten times or more. V is TRBV29-1 and J is TRBJ1-2; 7 bases are shared with TRBD1. The CDR3 spans 13 residues. CDR1 is SQVTM, CDR2 ANQGSEA, per germline. V was clipped by 5 bases and J by 8 bases; unmatched bases: 11. The CDR3 DNA sequence: TGCAGCGTTAAGAGGGGGCGCGGTAACGGCTACACCTTC. Translating gives CSVKRGRGNGYTF.

This sequence joins TRBV19 and TRBJ1-2, with D possibly being TRBD1 (5 bases). V shed 2 bases and J shed 4 bases, with 11 bases lying between them. Germline assignment: CDR1 LNHDA and CDR2 SQIVND (reference sequence). This CDR3 has 14 amino acids. CDR3 coding DNA: TGTGCCAGTAGTATAAGGGACTGGGTCTATGGCTACACCTTC. Its protein product is CASSIRDWVYGYTF.

J is TRBJ1-1 and V is TRBV29-1; D gene ambiguous. Germline V lookup: CDR1 SQVTM, CDR2 ANQGSEA. V was shortened by 4 bases and J by 4 bases, with 4 bases between the two germline ends. This CDR3 has 10 amino acids. This chain's CDR3 is CSVVSTEAFF. As DNA, the CDR3 is TGCAGCGTTGTTAGCACTGAAGCTTTCTTT.

This clone was seen a handful of times. The chain uses TRBV5-1 and TRBJ1-2; D call uncertain. V was clipped by 5 bases and J by 3 bases, with 8 bases between them. Germline V gene lookup returns CDR1 SGHRS and CDR2 YFSETQ. The CDR3 runs to 12 residues. CDR3 sequence reads: CASRETDYGYTF. The CDR3 nucleotides read TGCGCCAGCAGAGAAACAGACTATGGCTACACCTTC.

This chain connects TRBV7-2 to TRBJ2-3; possible D gene TRBD2, 5 bases. This CDR3 region has 13 residues. Germline V gives CDR1 SGHTA, CDR2 FQGNSA. The V and J ends lost 5 bases and 11 bases respectively, with 17 bases between them. In nucleotides, the CDR3 is TGTGCCAGCAGCAGCCGCGCTAGCTCGAAGCAGTATTTT. Translated, it gives CASSSRASSKQYF.

The CDR3 sequence is CASSPLSFDRPYGYTF. For the CDR3, the DNA is TGTGCCAGTAGTCCCCTATCCTTCGACAGGCCCTATGGCTACACCTTC. The chain is built from TRBV19 and TRBJ1-2; maybe TRBD1 (6 bases). Germline V CDR1 and CDR2: LNHDA, SQIVND (reference sequence). Trimming took off 5 bases at V and 4 bases at J, with 20 bases between the two ends. The CDR3 consists of 16 residues.

V gene TRBV7-9 combines with J gene TRBJ2-3, with TRBD1 as a possible D gene (5 bases). Germline CDR1 and CDR2: SEHNR and FQNEAQ (reference sequence). CDR3 length: 15 amino acids. Between the trimmed V and J ends, which lost 1 base and 5 bases, there was a span of 13 bases. In nucleotides, the CDR3 is TGTGCCAGCAGCTTAGTGGGCAGGGTAGAAGATACGCAGTATTTT. Amino acids: CASSLVGRVEDTQYF.

The chain joins TRBV19 to TRBJ2-3; D may be TRBD1 (6 bases). Germline V gives CDR1 LNHDA, CDR2 SQIVND (reference sequence). The CDR3 consists of 15 residues. Deletions cut 9 bases from V and 0 bases from J, with 16 bases between. CDR3 amino acids: CASRRQDSSTDTQYF. The CDR3 DNA is TGTGCCAGCCGACGTCAGGACAGTAGCACAGATACGCAGTATTTT.

Only one count was recorded for this clone. The V and J genes are TRBV5-5 and TRBJ2-7; no clear D gene. The CDR3 is 15 amino acids. Trimming pared 5 bases from V and 0 bases from J, leaving 15 bases between. CDR1 is SGHKS, CDR2 YYEKEE, per germline (reference sequence). CDR3: CASRPGPTASYEQYF. DNA of the CDR3: TGTGCCAGCAGGCCTGGGCCAACCGCCTCCTACGAGCAGTACTTC.

This chain links TRBV6-2 or TRBV6-3 with TRBJ1-2, with D possibly being TRBD1 (6 bases). The germline gives CDR1 MNHEY, CDR2 SVGEGT. The CDR3 has 13 residues. V was shortened by 2 bases and J by 7 bases, with 11 bases between the two germline ends. CDR3 bases: TGTGCCAGCAGTTACAACAGGGTTGGTGGCTACACCTTC. Its translation: CASSYNRVGGYTF.

V and J are TRBV7-2 and TRBJ2-1; 13 bases are a match to TRBD2. V dropped 1 base and J dropped 9; count of bases not matched to a gene: 3. CDR3 length equals 15 residues. The germline CDR1 and CDR2 sequences are SGHTA and FQGNSA. This CDR3 reads CASSLVGLAGSEQFF. The CDR3, as DNA: TGTGCCAGCAGCTTAGTGGGACTAGCGGGAAGTGAGCAGTTCTTC.

The rearrangement links TRBV4-3 to TRBJ2-1; D is unclear. The germline V and J ends were trimmed by 1 base and 0 bases, with 10 bases remaining between them. The CDR3 contains 16 residues. Germline CDR1 reads LGHNA; CDR2 reads YSLEER. The CDR3 DNA reads as TGCGCCAGCAGCCAAGGTGCGCGAAGCTCCTACAATGAGCAGTTCTTC. Protein product: CASSQGARSSYNEQFF.

J is TRBJ2-5 and V is TRBV2; D call uncertain. The CDR3 sequence is 13 residues long. In germline, CDR1 is SNHLY, CDR2 FYNNEI. V lost 2 bases to trimming and J lost 7 bases, with 11 bases between them. DNA of the CDR3: TGTGCCAGCAGTGAATCTCACGGCGGGACCCAGTACTTC. Its translation is CASSESHGGTQYF.